Listed below are T cell receptor beta chains from one sample, sequenced in a study of blood T cell repertoires in COVID-19. TCRdb's copy holds only in-frame clones and misses some; the assay was immunoSEQ multiplex PCR. The profile shows about 53,000 clones, almost 85% of them singletons. Sequencing used peripheral blood. These receptors all stem from a human donor in a cohort sampled during active COVID-19. Each CDR3 is given with its conserved first and last residue. D genes are given only for firm matches. Only some rows state a clone size, as once, few, many or a class for expanded clones.

abundance | j_gene | d_gene | v_gene | CDR3aa | CDR3nt
NA | TRBJ2-2 | TRBD2 | TRBV5-4 | CASSEKTSVSNTGELFF | TGTGCCAGCAGCGAAAAAACTAGCGTCTCGAACACCGGGGAGCTGTTTTTT
NA | TRBJ2-1 | TRBD2 | TRBV5-1 | CASSLEFSGGPAEQFF | TGCGCCAGCAGCTTGGAATTTAGCGGGGGACCAGCTGAGCAGTTCTTC
NA | TRBJ2-2 | NA | TRBV15 | CATSNRVIGELFF | TGTGCCACCAGCAACAGGGTAATCGGGGAGCTGTTTTTT
NA | TRBJ1-5 | NA | TRBV12-3/TRBV12-4 | CASSSGSNQPQHF | TGTGCCAGCAGTTCAGGGAGCAATCAGCCCCAGCATTTT
NA | TRBJ2-1 | NA | TRBV6-5 | CASSYRLPNEQFF | TGTGCCAGCAGTTACCGACTACCCAATGAGCAGTTCTTC
NA | TRBJ2-1 | NA | TRBV9 | CASSVDSQEQFF | TGTGCCAGCAGCGTAGATAGCCAAGAGCAGTTCTTC
NA | TRBJ1-2 | TRBD1 | TRBV9 | CASSRDRGLQGYTF | TGTGCCAGCAGCCGAGACAGGGGGCTTCAAGGCTACACCTTC
NA | TRBJ2-7 | NA | TRBV9 | CASSEGDIALSYEQYF | TGTGCCAGCAGCGAGGGGGACATAGCTTTATCCTACGAGCAGTACTTC
NA | TRBJ1-4 | TRBD1 | TRBV2 | CASSQRTGKNEKLFF | TGTGCCAGCAGTCAGAGGACAGGAAAAAATGAAAAACTGTTTTTT
NA | TRBJ1-1 | NA | TRBV28 | CASMLDYGRSAEAFF | TGTGCCAGCATGTTAGATTACGGGAGGAGTGCTGAAGCTTTCTTT
NA | TRBJ1-3 | TRBD1 | TRBV7-9 | CASSLYQGVTGNTIYF | TGTGCCAGCAGCTTATATCAGGGGGTGACTGGAAACACCATATATTTT
NA | TRBJ2-4 | TRBD1 | TRBV7-8 | CASSYKEGQGLAKNIQYF | TGTGCCAGCAGCTACAAGGAAGGACAGGGGTTAGCCAAAAACATTCAGTACTTC
NA | TRBJ2-7 | NA | TRBV4-1 | CASSQRGSSDEQYF | TGCGCCAGCAGCCAAAGGGGGTCGAGCGACGAGCAGTACTTC
NA | TRBJ1-1 | NA | TRBV28 | CASSGTEQTEAFF | TGTGCCAGCAGCGGGACTGAACAGACCGAAGCTTTCTTT
NA | TRBJ2-1 | TRBD2 | TRBV29-1 | CSVGRLAGEYNEQFF | TGCAGCGTTGGGAGACTAGCGGGAGAGTACAATGAGCAGTTCTTC
NA | TRBJ1-1 | TRBD1 | TRBV10-3 | CAISNPGQGAAFF | TGTGCCATCAGCAACCCTGGACAGGGTGCGGCTTTCTTT
NA | TRBJ1-6 | NA | TRBV18 | CASSPTRSLNSPLHF | TGTGCCAGCTCACCCACAAGGAGTTTAAATTCACCCCTCCACTTT
NA | TRBJ2-1 | TRBD2 | TRBV19 | CASSIGGGPHNEQFF | TGTGCCAGTAGTATTGGGGGAGGGCCCCACAATGAGCAGTTCTTC
NA | TRBJ2-1 | NA | TRBV10-3 | CAISETSSYNEQFF | TGTGCCATCAGTGAGACTAGCTCCTACAATGAGCAGTTCTTC
NA | TRBJ2-1 | TRBD2 | TRBV7-9 | CASSLLAGNNEQFF | TGTGCCAGCAGCCTACTAGCGGGGAACAATGAGCAGTTCTTC
NA | TRBJ1-6 | NA | TRBV9 | CASSSLDAGIHSPLHF | TGTGCCAGCAGCTCCCTCGACGCGGGGATTCATTCACCCCTCCACTTT
few | TRBJ2-5 | NA | TRBV7-2 | CASSFFPETQYF | TGTGCCAGCAGCTTCTTTCCAGAGACCCAGTACTTC
few | TRBJ2-3 | NA | TRBV10-1 | CASSTGTLGTDTQYF | TGCGCCAGTAGTACCGGGACACTCGGCACAGATACGCAGTATTTT
NA | TRBJ2-1 | NA | TRBV11-2 | CASSFHRGGYNEQFF | TGTGCCAGCAGCTTCCACAGGGGGGGATACAATGAGCAGTTCTTC
NA | TRBJ2-3 | TRBD1 | TRBV25-1 | CASRSGQGKLDTQYF | TGTGCCAGCAGGAGCGGACAGGGGAAATTGGATACGCAGTATTTT
NA | TRBJ1-6 | NA | TRBV6-1 | CASCGGTGRGYSPLHF | TGTGCCAGCTGTGGGGGTACGGGCCGGGGGTATTCACCCCTCCACTTT
NA | TRBJ2-3 | TRBD2 | TRBV7-6 | CASSLVKSSGGADTQYF | TGTGCCAGCAGCTTAGTCAAGTCTAGCGGGGGTGCAGATACGCAGTATTTT
NA | TRBJ2-7 | TRBD2 | TRBV3-1/TRBV3-2 | CASSQQSSGGEQYF | TGTGCCAGCAGCCAACAGTCCTCGGGGGGCGAGCAGTACTTC
once | TRBJ1-5 | NA | TRBV6-5 | CASSPVLNQPQHF | TGTGCCAGCAGTCCAGTTCTCAATCAGCCCCAGCATTTT
NA | TRBJ2-1 | TRBD2 | TRBV6-4 | CASSGAGTSGPNEQFF | TGTGCCAGCAGTGGCGCCGGGACTAGCGGGCCCAATGAGCAGTTCTTC
NA | TRBJ1-2 | NA | TRBV6-5 | CASSYGFLGTSGYTF | TGTGCCAGCAGTTACGGGTTTTTGGGCACCAGTGGCTACACCTTC
NA | TRBJ2-3 | NA | TRBV21-1 | CASSARREGTLPEDTQYF | TGTGCCAGCAGCGCAAGGAGGGAGGGGACCCTCCCAGAAGATACGCAGTATTTT
NA | TRBJ1-4 | NA | TRBV18 | CATSAGGNEKLFF | TGTGCTACCAGCGCCGGGGGTAATGAAAAACTGTTTTTT
NA | TRBJ2-3 | TRBD1 | TRBV5-1 | CASSLGALRGSTDTQYF | TGCGCCAGCAGCTTGGGGGCCCTCAGGGGGAGCACAGATACGCAGTATTTT
NA | TRBJ1-2 | NA | TRBV6-1 | CASSENSNYGYTF | TGTGCCAGCAGTGAAAACAGTAACTATGGCTACACCTTC
NA | TRBJ2-3 | NA | TRBV21-1 | CASSKGDSSSTDTQYF | TGTGCCAGCAGCAAAGGGGACAGCTCTAGCACAGATACGCAGTATTTT
NA | TRBJ2-7 | TRBD1 | TRBV29-1 | CSVDDRAEQYF | TGCAGCGTTGATGACAGGGCCGAGCAGTACTTC
NA | TRBJ2-3 | NA | TRBV3-1/TRBV3-2 | CASSQASGVGTDTQYF | TGTGCCAGCAGCCAGGCTTCGGGAGTCGGGACAGATACGCAGTATTTT
once | TRBJ2-5 | NA | TRBV18 | CASSPGGSETQYF | TGTGCCAGCTCACCAGGGGGCTCAGAGACCCAGTACTTC
once | TRBJ2-7 | TRBD2 | TRBV2 | CASSVSWTSKVRDEQYF | TGTGCCAGCAGTGTTAGTTGGACTAGCAAGGTGAGGGACGAGCAGTACTTC